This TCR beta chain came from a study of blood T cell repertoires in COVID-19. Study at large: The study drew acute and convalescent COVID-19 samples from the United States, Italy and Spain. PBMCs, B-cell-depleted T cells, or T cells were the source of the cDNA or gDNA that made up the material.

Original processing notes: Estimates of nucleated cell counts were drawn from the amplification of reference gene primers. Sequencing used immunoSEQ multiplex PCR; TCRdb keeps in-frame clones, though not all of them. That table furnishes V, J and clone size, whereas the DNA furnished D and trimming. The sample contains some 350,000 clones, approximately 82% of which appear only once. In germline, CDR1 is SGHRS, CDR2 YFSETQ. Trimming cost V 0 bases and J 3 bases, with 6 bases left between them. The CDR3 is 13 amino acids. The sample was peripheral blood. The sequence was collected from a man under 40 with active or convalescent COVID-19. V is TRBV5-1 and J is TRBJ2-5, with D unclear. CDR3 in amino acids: CASSLGQKETQYF. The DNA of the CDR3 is TGCGCCAGCAGCTTGGGTCAGAAAGAGACCCAGTACTTC.